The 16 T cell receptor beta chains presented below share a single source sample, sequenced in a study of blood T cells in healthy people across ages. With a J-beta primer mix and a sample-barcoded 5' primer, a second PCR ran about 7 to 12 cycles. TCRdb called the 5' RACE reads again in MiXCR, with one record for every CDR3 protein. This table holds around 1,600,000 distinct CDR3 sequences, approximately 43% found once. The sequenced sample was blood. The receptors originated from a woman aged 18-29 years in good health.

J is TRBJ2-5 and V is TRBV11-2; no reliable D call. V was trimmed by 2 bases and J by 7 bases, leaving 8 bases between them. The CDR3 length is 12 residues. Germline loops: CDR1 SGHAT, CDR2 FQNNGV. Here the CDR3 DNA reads TGTGCCAGCAGCTTAAATGTGGGGACCCAGTACTTC. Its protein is CASSLNVGTQYF.

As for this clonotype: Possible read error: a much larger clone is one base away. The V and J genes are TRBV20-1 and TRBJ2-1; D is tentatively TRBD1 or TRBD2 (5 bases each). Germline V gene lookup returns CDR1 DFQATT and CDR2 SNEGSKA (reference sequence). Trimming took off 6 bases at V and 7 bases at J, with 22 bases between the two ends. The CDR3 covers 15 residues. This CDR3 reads CSARRRDDDGNEQFF. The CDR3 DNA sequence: TGCAGTGCCAGAAGAAGGGACGATGATGGAAATGAGCAGTTCTTC.

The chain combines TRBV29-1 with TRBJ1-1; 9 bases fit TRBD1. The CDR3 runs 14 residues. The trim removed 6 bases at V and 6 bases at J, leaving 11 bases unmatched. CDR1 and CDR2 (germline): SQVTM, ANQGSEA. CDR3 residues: CSVGTGLRFAEAFF. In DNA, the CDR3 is TGCAGCGTCGGGACAGGGCTCAGATTTGCTGAAGCTTTCTTT.

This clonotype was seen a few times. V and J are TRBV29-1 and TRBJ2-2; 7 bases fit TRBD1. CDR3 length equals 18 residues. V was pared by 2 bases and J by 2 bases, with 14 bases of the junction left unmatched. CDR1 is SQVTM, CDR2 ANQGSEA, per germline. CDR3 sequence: CSVERGGSHFRNTGELFF. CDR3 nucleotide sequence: TGCAGCGTTGAAAGAGGGGGCAGCCACTTCCGAAACACCGGGGAGCTGTTTTTT.

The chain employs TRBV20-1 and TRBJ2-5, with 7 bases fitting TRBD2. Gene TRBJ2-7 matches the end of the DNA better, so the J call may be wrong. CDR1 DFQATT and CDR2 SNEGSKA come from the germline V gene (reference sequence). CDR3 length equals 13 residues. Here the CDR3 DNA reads TGCAGTGCTAGAGGCTGGGGGGGCTACGAGCAGTACTTC. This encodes CSARGWGGYEQYF.

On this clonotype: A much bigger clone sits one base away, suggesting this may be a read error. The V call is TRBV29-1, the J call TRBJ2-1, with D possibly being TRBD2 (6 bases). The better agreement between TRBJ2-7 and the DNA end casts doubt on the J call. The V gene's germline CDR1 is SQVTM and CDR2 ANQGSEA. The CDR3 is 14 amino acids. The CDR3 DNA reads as TGCAGCGTTGAAGGGGCGGGGTTCTACAATGAGCAGTACTTC. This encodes CSVEGAGFYNEQYF.

CDR3 loop: CSATSSHTSYGYNEQFF. CDR3 coding DNA: TGCAGTGCTACCAGTAGCCATACTAGCTACGGATACAATGAGCAGTTCTTC. The chain is built from TRBV20-1 and TRBJ2-1, with a possible D match to TRBD2 (6 bases). The CDR3 contains 17 residues. Per germline, CDR1 DFQATT and CDR2 SNEGSKA (reference sequence). V shed 4 bases and J shed 4 bases, with 23 bases lying between them.

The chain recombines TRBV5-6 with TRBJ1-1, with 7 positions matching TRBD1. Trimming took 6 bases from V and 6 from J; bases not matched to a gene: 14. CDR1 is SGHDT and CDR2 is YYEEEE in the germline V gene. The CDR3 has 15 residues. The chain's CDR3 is CASNRVAQGPSEAFF. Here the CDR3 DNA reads TGTGCCAGCAACCGCGTGGCACAGGGGCCCTCTGAAGCTTTCTTT. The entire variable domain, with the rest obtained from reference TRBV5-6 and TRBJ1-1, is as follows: DAGVTQSPTHLIKTRGQQVTLRCSPKSGHDTVSWYQQALGQGPQFIFQYYEEEERQRGNFPDRFSGHQFPNYSSELNVNALLLGDSALYLCASNRVAQGPSEAFFGQGTRLTVV.

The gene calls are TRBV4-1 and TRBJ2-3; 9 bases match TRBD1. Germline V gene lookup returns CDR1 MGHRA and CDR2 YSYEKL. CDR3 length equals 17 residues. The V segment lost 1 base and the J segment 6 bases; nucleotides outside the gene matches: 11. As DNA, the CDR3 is TGCGCCAGCAGCCAAGTCCCGACGGGACAGGGTGGTGATACGCAGTATTTT. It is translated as CASSQVPTGQGGDTQYF.

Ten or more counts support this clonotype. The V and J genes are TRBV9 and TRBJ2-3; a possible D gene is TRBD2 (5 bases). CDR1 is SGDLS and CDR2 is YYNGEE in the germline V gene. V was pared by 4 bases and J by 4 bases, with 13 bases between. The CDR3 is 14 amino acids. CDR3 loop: CASSSFWGADTQYF. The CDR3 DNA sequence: TGTGCCAGCAGCTCTTTCTGGGGAGCAGATACGCAGTATTTT. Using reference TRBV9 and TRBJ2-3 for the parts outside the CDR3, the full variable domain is DSGVTQTPKHLITATGQRVTLRCSPRSGDLSVYWYQQSLDQGLQFLIQYYNGEERAKGNILERFSAQQFPDLHSELNLSSLELGDSALYFCASSSFWGADTQYFGPGTRLTVL.

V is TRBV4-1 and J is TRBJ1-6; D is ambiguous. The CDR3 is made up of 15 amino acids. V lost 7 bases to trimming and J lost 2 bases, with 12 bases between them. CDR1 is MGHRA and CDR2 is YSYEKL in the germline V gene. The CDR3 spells CASNLPGPYNSPLHF. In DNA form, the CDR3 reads TGCGCCAGCAACCTCCCGGGCCCCTATAATTCACCCCTCCACTTT.

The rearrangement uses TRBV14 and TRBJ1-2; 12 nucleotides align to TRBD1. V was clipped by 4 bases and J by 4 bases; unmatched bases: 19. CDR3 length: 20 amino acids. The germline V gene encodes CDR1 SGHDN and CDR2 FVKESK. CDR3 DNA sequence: TGTGCCAGCAGCCCCAGACCCGGGACAGGGGGCGGTAATATGGGCTATGGCTACACCTTC. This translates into CASSPRPGTGGGNMGYGYTF.

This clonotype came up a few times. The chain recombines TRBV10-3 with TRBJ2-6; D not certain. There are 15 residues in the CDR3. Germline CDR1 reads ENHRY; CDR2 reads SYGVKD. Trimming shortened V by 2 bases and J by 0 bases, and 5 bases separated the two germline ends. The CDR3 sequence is CAISEGFSGANVLTF. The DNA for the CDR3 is TGTGCCATCAGTGAGGGGTTCTCTGGGGCCAACGTCCTGACTTTC.

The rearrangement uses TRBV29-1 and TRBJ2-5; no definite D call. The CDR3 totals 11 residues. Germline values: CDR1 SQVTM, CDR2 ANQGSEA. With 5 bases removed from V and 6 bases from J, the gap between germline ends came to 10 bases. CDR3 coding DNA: TGCAGCGTTCGATACGGCCAGACCCAGTACTTC. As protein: CSVRYGQTQYF. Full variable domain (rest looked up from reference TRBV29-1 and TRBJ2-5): SAVISQKPSRDICQRGTSLTIQCQVDSQVTMMFWYRQQPGQSLTLIATANQGSEATYESGFVIDKFPISRPNLTFSTLTVSNMSPEDSSIYLCSVRYGQTQYFGPGTRLLVL.

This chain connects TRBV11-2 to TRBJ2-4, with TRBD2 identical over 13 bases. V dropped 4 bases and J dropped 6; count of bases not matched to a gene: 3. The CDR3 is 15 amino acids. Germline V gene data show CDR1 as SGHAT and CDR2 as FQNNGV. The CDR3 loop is CASSSRTSGRNIQYF. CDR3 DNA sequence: TGTGCCAGCAGCTCCAGGACTAGCGGGAGAAACATTCAGTACTTC.

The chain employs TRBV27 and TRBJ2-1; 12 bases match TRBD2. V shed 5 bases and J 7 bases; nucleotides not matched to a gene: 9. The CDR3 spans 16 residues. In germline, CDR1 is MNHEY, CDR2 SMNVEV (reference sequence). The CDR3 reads CASSPHPGLAGNEQFF. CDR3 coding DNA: TGTGCCAGCAGTCCCCACCCGGGACTAGCGGGTAATGAGCAGTTCTTC.